These 17 T cell receptor beta chains were sequenced from one sample in a study of cytomegalovirus exposure and HLA in healthy donors. This PCR relied on a set of 60 Vbeta primers and 13 Jbeta primers. Here immunoSEQ multiplex PCR was the method, and the copy in TCRdb shows in-frame clones only, minus some. The sample carries approximately 190,000 clones, more than 75% recorded once. The sequencing input was PBMCs. The receptors shown here come from a young woman in good health and CMV-seronegative.

This clone was counted a few times. The J gene is TRBJ1-4, the V gene TRBV19; D perhaps matches TRBD1 (5 bases). The CDR3 runs to 16 residues. Trimming pared 5 bases from V and 8 bases from J, leaving 21 bases between. Germline V gene data show CDR1 as LNHDA and CDR2 as SQIVND (reference sequence). CDR3 sequence: CASSPPGRGVGEKLFF. Written as DNA, the CDR3 is TGTGCCAGTAGTCCACCGGGACGGGGGGTCGGGGAAAAACTGTTTTTT.

J is TRBJ2-3 and V is TRBV23-1, with TRBD1 identical over 8 bases. TRBV23-1 is classed as an ORF, of uncertain function. The V and J ends lost 10 bases and 6 bases, in that order; junction bases with no gene match: 15. This CDR3 has 15 residues. The CDR3 nucleotides read TGCGCCATCCTCTGGACAGGGTTCTTCGGGGATACGCAGTATTTT. Its protein product is CAILWTGFFGDTQYF.

The chain is built from TRBV7-2 and TRBJ2-3; 7 bases are shared with TRBD2. Looked up from germline, CDR1 is SGHTA and CDR2 is FQGNSA. This CDR3 region has 13 residues. The V gene end was trimmed by 5 bases and the J gene end by 2 bases; junction bases not matched to a gene: 1. The CDR3 DNA follows: TGTGCCAGCAGCAGGGACTACACAGATACGCAGTATTTT. Residues: CASSRDYTDTQYF.

V usage is TRBV29-1 and J usage is TRBJ2-3; weak D call: TRBD1 (6 bases). Germline values: CDR1 SQVTM, CDR2 ANQGSEA. The CDR3 spans 16 residues. The germline V and J ends were trimmed by 0 bases and 3 bases, with 16 bases remaining between them. The CDR3 DNA is TGCAGCGTTGAAGACGCCTCAGGGGAGAGGACAGATACGCAGTATTTT. The encoded protein is CSVEDASGERTDTQYF.

The chain joins TRBV5-1 to TRBJ2-4; TRBD2 aligns across 8 bases. CDR1 and CDR2 (germline): SGHRS, YFSETQ. V lost 0 bases to trimming and J lost 7 bases; unmatched junction nucleotides: 0. CDR3 length: 13 amino acids. CDR3 sequence: CASSLERENIQYF. The CDR3 DNA reads TGCGCCAGCAGCTTGGAGCGGGAGAACATTCAGTACTTC. The variable domain in full, with the rest retrieved from reference TRBV5-1 and TRBJ2-4, is KAGVTQTPRYLIKTRGQQVTLSCSPISGHRSVSWYQQTPGQGLQFLFEYFSETQRNKGNFPGRFSGRQFSNSRSEMNVSTLELGDSALYLCASSLERENIQYFGAGTRLSVL.

The chain has TRBV9 and TRBJ2-7, with 14 bases aligning to TRBD2. The CDR3 totals 15 residues. Germline V gives CDR1 SGDLS, CDR2 YYNGEE. The V segment lost 2 bases and the J segment 3 bases; nucleotides outside the gene matches: 1. CDR3 protein: CASSVGTSGGYEQYF. The CDR3 DNA sequence: TGTGCCAGCAGCGTTGGGACTAGCGGGGGCTACGAGCAGTACTTC.

The chain employs TRBV5-1 and TRBJ2-7; 7 bases are shared with TRBD2. The CDR3 loop spans 15 amino acids. J was trimmed by 2 bases and V by 3 bases; bases with no gene match: 8. Germline V gene sequence: CDR1 SGHRS, CDR2 YFSETQ. DNA of the CDR3: TGCGCCAGCAGCTCCGTTGGGGGGGGTCCCTACGAGCAGTACTTC. Encoded protein: CASSSVGGGPYEQYF.

This clone came up once. The chain joins TRBV29-1 to TRBJ1-4; TRBD1 might be the D (6 bases). Germline values: CDR1 SQVTM, CDR2 ANQGSEA. V lost 7 bases and J lost 14, with 26 bases in between. This CDR3 comprises 14 residues. CDR3 bases: TGCAGCGCCGAGGGGGGGACGGCTACCGGAGGGCTGTTTTTT. Residues: CSAEGGTATGGLFF. Complete variable domain (other parts from reference TRBV29-1 and TRBJ1-4): SAVISQKPSRDICQRGTSLTIQCQVDSQVTMMFWYRQQPGQSLTLIATANQGSEATYESGFVIDKFPISRPNLTFSTLTVSNMSPEDSSIYLCSAEGGTATGGLFFGSGTQLSVL.

The chain links TRBV6-5 to TRBJ1-2, with D perhaps TRBD1 (5 bases). Trimming took off 6 bases at V and 3 bases at J, with 14 bases between the two ends. The germline V gene encodes CDR1 MNHEY and CDR2 SVGAGI. CDR3 length equals 14 residues. CDR3 loop: CASRTQGLDYGYTF. In DNA form, the CDR3 reads TGTGCCAGCAGAACGCAGGGATTGGACTATGGCTACACCTTC.

The genes are TRBV6-1 and TRBJ1-4; the D gene is possibly TRBD1 (5 bases). Germline CDR1 and CDR2: MNHNS and SASEGT. The CDR3 loop spans 15 amino acids. Trimming removed 4 bases from V and 10 bases from J, with 19 bases in between. The CDR3 spells CASSGTGDRGRKLFF. The CDR3 region has the DNA TGTGCCAGCAGTGGTACCGGGGACCGGGGGAGAAAACTGTTTTTT.

V gene TRBV7-9 combines with J gene TRBJ1-2; unclear D gene. This CDR3 spans 12 amino acids. CDR1 and CDR2 from the germline V gene are SEHNR and FQNEAQ (reference sequence). The DNA of the CDR3 is TGTTCCCTTCCAAGCGGTCTGGATGGCTACACCTTC. Protein: CSLPSGLDGYTF.

The chain is built from TRBV25-1 and TRBJ2-5, with D tentatively TRBD1 (6 bases). The CDR3 extends over 18 amino acids. Germline-derived CDR1 and CDR2 are MGHDK and SYGVNS. Trimming took off 5 bases at V and 2 bases at J, with 24 bases between the two ends. The CDR3 nucleotides read TGTGCCAGCAGTACACAGGGCCTTCGGGAAAGGTGGCAAGAGACCCAGTACTTC. Its translation: CASSTQGLRERWQETQYF. Complete variable domain (other parts from reference TRBV25-1 and TRBJ2-5): EADIYQTPRYLVIGTGKKITLECSQTMGHDKMYWYQQDPGMELHLIHYSYGVNSTEKGDLSSESTVSRIRTEHFPLTLESARPSHTSQYLCASSTQGLRERWQETQYFGPGTRLLVL.

The chain uses TRBV16 and TRBJ2-7, with 8 bases matching TRBD2. This CDR3 region has 17 residues. Germline CDR1 and CDR2: KGHSY and FQNENV. J was trimmed by 6 bases and V by 2 bases; bases with no gene match: 15. The chain's CDR3 is CASSQGLSGGPFGEQYF. The CDR3 DNA sequence: TGTGCCAGCAGCCAAGGCCTCTCGGGAGGGCCGTTCGGCGAGCAGTACTTC.

This clone was observed once. The V call is TRBV2, the J call TRBJ1-4, with 7 bases identical to TRBD1. From germline, CDR1 is SNHLY and CDR2 FYNNEI. V lost 10 bases, J lost 8 bases, and 10 bases stayed unmatched. CDR3 length: 13 amino acids. CDR3 DNA: TGTGCCATTACGCAGGGGGTGCGCGAAAAACTGTTTTTT. Its translation: CAITQGVREKLFF.

The chain is built from TRBV15 and TRBJ1-1; D gene ambiguous. The CDR3 has 13 residues. In germline, CDR1 is LNHNV, CDR2 YYDKDF (reference sequence). Trimming stripped 1 base from V and 3 bases from J, with 6 bases between. The CDR3 protein is CATSRVGHTEAFF. CDR3 bases: TGTGCCACCAGCAGAGTCGGTCACACTGAAGCTTTCTTT.

The chain combines TRBV6-5 with TRBJ1-2; the match to TRBD1 covers 8 bases. Germline V gene data show CDR1 as MNHEY and CDR2 as SVGAGI. The CDR3 has 15 residues. V lost 6 bases to trimming and J lost 0 bases; unmatched junction nucleotides: 6. The CDR3 coding sequence is TGTGCCAGCAGGGTGGACAGGGCCGCTAACTATGGCTACACCTTC. Protein: CASRVDRAANYGYTF.

CDR3: CASSRGPGETQYF. The CDR3 DNA reads as TGTGCCAGCAGCAGGGGGCCGGGGGAGACCCAGTACTTC. This chain links TRBV11-1 with TRBJ2-5; 7 bases are shared with TRBD1. This CDR3 has 13 residues. V trimming: 5 bases; J trimming: 5 bases; junction bases outside the gene matches: 5. CDR1 is SGHAT and CDR2 is FQDESV in the germline V gene (reference sequence).